A single sample gave rise to the 24 T cell receptor beta chains below, sequenced in a study of blood T cell repertoires in COVID-19. Data came from immunoSEQ multiplex PCR; TCRdb stores just in-frame clones and leaves some out. The data contain approximately 150,000 clones, over 75% of them singletons. Sequencing was performed on peripheral blood. These receptors were collected from a young man with COVID-19, enrolled during active disease.

The chain joins TRBV2 to TRBJ2-7, with TRBD1 identical over 12 bases. The V segment lost 6 bases and the J segment 6 bases; nucleotides outside the gene matches: 12. The CDR3 covers 16 residues. In germline, CDR1 is SNHLY, CDR2 FYNNEI. In DNA form, the CDR3 reads TGTGCCAGCAGCAGTCTTACCGGGACAGGGGGCGGCGAGCAGTACTTC. Amino acids: CASSSLTGTGGGEQYF. Variable domain in full (rest from reference TRBV2 and TRBJ2-7): EPEVTQTPSHQVTQMGQEVILRCVPISNHLYFYWYRQILGQKVEFLVSFYNNEISEKSEIFDDQFSVERPDGSNFTLKIRSTKLEDSAMYFCASSSLTGTGGGEQYFGPGTRLTVT.

This chain connects TRBV7-2 to TRBJ2-7, with TRBD2 matching over 11 bases. Trimming cost V 1 base and J 0 bases; bases outside gene matches: 2. This CDR3 is 16 amino acids long. CDR1 and CDR2 from the germline V gene are SGHTA and FQGNSA. Written as DNA, the CDR3 is TGTGCCAGCAGCTTAGTAGCGGGAGGGTCCTCCTACGAGCAGTACTTC. It yields the protein CASSLVAGGSSYEQYF.

The chain employs TRBV2 and TRBJ2-1; 10 nucleotides agree with TRBD2. V was pared by 5 bases and J by 9 bases, with 1 base of the junction left unmatched. Looked up from germline, CDR1 is SNHLY and CDR2 is FYNNEI. The CDR3 is made up of 12 amino acids. CDR3 coding DNA: TGTGCCAGCAGTCTAGCGGGAGCTGAGCAGTTCTTC. It yields the protein CASSLAGAEQFF.

The CDR3, as DNA: TGTGCCAGCGGCCGATGGACTAGCGGGAATGCGGCAGATACGCAGTATTTT. It encodes CASGRWTSGNAADTQYF. V gene TRBV27 combines with J gene TRBJ2-3; the match to TRBD2 covers 12 bases. The junction had 13 bases not matched to a gene; V was cut back by 8 bases and J by 4 bases. The germline CDR1 and CDR2 sequences are MNHEY and SMNVEV (reference sequence). This CDR3 has 17 residues.

The chain couples TRBV11-3 to TRBJ2-7; D not certain. This CDR3 is 14 amino acids long. V was trimmed by 3 bases and J by 1 base, leaving 10 bases between them. Germline V gene sequence: CDR1 SGHNT, CDR2 YENEEA. The CDR3 DNA follows: TGTGCCAGCAGCTTTGTCGTGAGATCCTACGAGCAGTACTTC. Translated, it gives CASSFVVRSYEQYF.

This clone was observed a handful of times. V is TRBV7-6 and J is TRBJ1-2; 12 bases agree with TRBD1. CDR1 is SGHVS and CDR2 is FNYEAQ in the germline V gene. CDR3 length equals 20 residues. The J segment lost 0 bases and the V segment lost 2 bases, leaving 13 bases of the junction unmatched. The CDR3 nucleotides read TGTGCCAGCAGCTTATTTCCCCCCCGGGACAGGGGGCCCTCTAACTATGGCTACACCTTC. Amino acid sequence: CASSLFPPRDRGPSNYGYTF.

The chain carries TRBV27 and TRBJ2-1; D is perhaps TRBD2 (5 bases). Germline-derived CDR1 and CDR2 are MNHEY and SMNVEV (reference sequence). The CDR3 spans 13 residues. The germline V and J ends were trimmed by 0 bases and 10 bases, with 10 bases remaining between them. CDR3 residues: CASSLSGNLEQFF. CDR3 DNA sequence: TGTGCCAGCAGTTTATCCGGGAACCTAGAGCAGTTCTTC.

This chain links TRBV3-1 (or the pseudogene TRBV3-2) with TRBJ2-5; TRBD1 is a possible D gene (6 bases). The V and J ends lost 7 bases and 2 bases respectively, with 20 bases between them. The CDR3 is 16 residues long. In germline, CDR1 is LGHDT, CDR2 YNNKEL (reference sequence). The CDR3 nucleotides read TGTGCCAGCAACCTCGCCGGGACACTAAAACAAGAGACCCAGTACTTC. Its translation: CASNLAGTLKQETQYF.

The rearrangement uses TRBV24-1 and TRBJ1-5; the D is unclear. Looked up from germline, CDR1 is KGHDR and CDR2 is SFDVKD. This CDR3 is built from 14 residues. V dropped 5 bases and J dropped 0 bases, with 7 bases sitting between them. The chain's CDR3 is CATSAVSSNQPQHF. CDR3 in DNA: TGTGCCACCAGTGCTGTCAGTAGCAATCAGCCCCAGCATTTT.

The CDR3 nucleotides are TGTGCCAGCAGCTTAGTTCTTAGCCAGGGGGATCGGGAGACCCAGTACTTC. Residues: CASSLVLSQGDRETQYF. The chain employs TRBV11-2 and TRBJ2-5; 7 nucleotides match TRBD1. Germline V gives CDR1 SGHAT, CDR2 FQNNGV. V lost 1 base, J lost 5 bases, and 13 bases stayed unmatched. The CDR3 runs 17 residues.

For this clone: Other DNA sequences in the sample encode the same CDR3. The V and J genes are TRBV7-2 and TRBJ2-3; 14 bases align to TRBD2. V gave up 4 bases and J gave up 3 bases; unmatched junction bases: 3. Looked up from germline, CDR1 is SGHTA and CDR2 is FQGNSA. This CDR3 has 16 amino acids. This CDR3 is CASSSRLAGGTDTQYF. CDR3 in DNA: TGTGCCAGCAGCTCCCGACTAGCGGGAGGGACAGATACGCAGTATTTT.

The chain combines TRBV7-2 with TRBJ2-1; D gene unclear. CDR3 length: 11 amino acids. Deletions cut 6 bases from V and 7 bases from J, with 7 bases between. Looked up from germline, CDR1 is SGHTA and CDR2 is FQGNSA. The CDR3 coding sequence is TGTGCCAGCAGAGCGACTAATGAGCAGTTCTTC. Translating it yields CASRATNEQFF. The variable domain in full, completed from reference TRBV7-2 and TRBJ2-1, reads GAGVSQSPSNKVTEKGKDVELRCDPISGHTALYWYRQSLGQGLEFLIYFQGNSAPDKSGLPSDRFSAERTGGSVSTLTIQRTQQEDSAVYLCASRATNEQFFGPGTRLTVL.

The chain is built from TRBV4-3 and TRBJ2-1; D might be TRBD2 (6 bases). V dropped 0 bases and J dropped 0 bases, with 15 bases sitting between them. Germline V gives CDR1 LGHNA, CDR2 YSLEER. The CDR3 runs to 18 residues. The CDR3 nucleotides are TGCGCCAGCAGCCAAGATAGGGTGGGACTTACCTCCTACAATGAGCAGTTCTTC. It codes for CASSQDRVGLTSYNEQFF.

This chain links TRBV7-3 with TRBJ2-5; D remains unclear. This CDR3 has 15 residues. Germline values: CDR1 SGHTA, CDR2 FQGTGA. V was shortened by 1 base and J by 3 bases, with 12 bases between the two germline ends. In nucleotides, the CDR3 is TGTGCCAGCAGCTTAAGCCCGCAGATTGAAGAGACCCAGTACTTC. It translates to CASSLSPQIEETQYF.

This chain links TRBV7-9 with TRBJ2-1, with a possible D match to TRBD2 (7 bases). V was pared by 5 bases and J by 0 bases, with 20 bases between. CDR1 and CDR2 (germline): SEHNR, FQNEAQ (reference sequence). The length of the CDR3 is 18 residues. The CDR3 spells CASSPARGPRSSYNEQFF. CDR3 bases: TGTGCCAGCAGCCCGGCGCGGGGGCCGAGGAGCTCCTACAATGAGCAGTTCTTC.

V gene TRBV30 combines with J gene TRBJ2-1; perhaps TRBD2 as D (5 bases). Trimming removed 0 bases from V and 3 bases from J, with 9 bases in between. This CDR3 is built from 14 residues. Germline CDR1 reads GTSNPN; CDR2 reads SVGIG (reference sequence). The CDR3 reads CAWSVRRFYNEQFF. The CDR3 DNA follows: TGTGCCTGGAGTGTACGGAGGTTCTACAATGAGCAGTTCTTC. The variable domain in full, with the rest retrieved from reference TRBV30 and TRBJ2-1, is SQTIHQWPATLVQPVGSPLSLECTVEGTSNPNLYWYRQAAGRGLQLLFYSVGIGQISSEVPQNLSASRPQDRQFILSSKKLLLSDSGFYLCAWSVRRFYNEQFFGPGTRLTVL.

The rearrangement links TRBV5-1 to TRBJ2-7; 7 bases align to TRBD1. Trimming cost V 4 bases and J 0 bases; bases outside gene matches: 7. This CDR3 spans 15 amino acids. Germline V gene data show CDR1 as SGHRS and CDR2 as YFSETQ. DNA of the CDR3: TGCGCCAGCAGCCCCCGGACAGGAAGCTCCTACGAGCAGTACTTC. Its protein is CASSPRTGSSYEQYF. Variable domain in full (rest from reference TRBV5-1 and TRBJ2-7): KAGVTQTPRYLIKTRGQQVTLSCSPISGHRSVSWYQQTPGQGLQFLFEYFSETQRNKGNFPGRFSGRQFSNSRSEMNVSTLELGDSALYLCASSPRTGSSYEQYFGPGTRLTVT.

V gene TRBV10-1 combines with J gene TRBJ2-7; the D gene is possibly TRBD1 (5 bases). This CDR3 has 14 amino acids. Trimming took off 5 bases at V and 3 bases at J, with 14 bases between the two ends. Germline V gene sequence: CDR1 WNHNN, CDR2 SYGVQD (reference sequence). This CDR3 is CASSYINRFYEQYF. The CDR3 coding sequence is TGCGCCAGCAGTTATATAAACAGGTTCTACGAGCAGTACTTC.

The rearrangement uses TRBV12-3 or TRBV12-4 and TRBJ2-7, with D possibly TRBD1 on 6 matching bases. With 1 base removed from V and 5 bases from J, the gap between germline ends came to 6 bases. CDR3 length equals 12 residues. In DNA, the CDR3 is TGTGCCAGCAGTTTAGACAGGGACGAGCAGTACTTC. This codes for CASSLDRDEQYF.

On this clone: Relative to the germline gene, one junction end is altered; a read error may explain this. V gene TRBV6-2 or TRBV6-3 combines with J gene TRBJ1-4; tentative D call: TRBD1 (5 bases). From germline, CDR1 is MNHEY and CDR2 SVGEGT. This CDR3 has 16 residues. CDR3 sequence reads: CASSYSMRGLGEKLLF. CDR3 DNA: TGTGCCAGCAGTTACTCGATGCGGGGGTTGGGTGAAAAACTGCTTTTT.

This clone was detected once. The junction does not match germline at one end; this may be a read error. The V call is TRBV30, the J call TRBJ1-4; a possible D gene is TRBD1 (6 bases). CDR3 length equals 14 residues. CDR1 GTSNPN and CDR2 SVGIG come from the germline V gene (reference sequence). The CDR3 nucleotides read TGTGCCTGGAGTGCAGGGGCCACTAATGAAAAACTGCTTTTT. It encodes CAWSAGATNEKLLF.

V is TRBV27 and J is TRBJ2-7; the D gene is possibly TRBD1 (6 bases). Germline values: CDR1 MNHEY, CDR2 SMNVEV (reference sequence). The V gene lost 6 bases and the J gene lost 0 bases, with 15 bases spanning the gap. The CDR3 has 15 amino acids. The CDR3 here is CASSPTGSRSYEQYF. CDR3 in DNA: TGTGCCAGCAGCCCTACAGGGAGTCGCTCCTACGAGCAGTACTTC.

This clone has just one count. V gene TRBV28 combines with J gene TRBJ1-2; maybe TRBD1 (5 bases). Germline assignment: CDR1 MDHEN and CDR2 SYDVKM. V gave up 4 bases and J gave up 12 bases, with 18 bases separating them. This CDR3 region has 13 residues. The DNA for the CDR3 is TGTGCCAGCAGTTCCGGGACTAACCCGGGGAACACCTTC. It yields the protein CASSSGTNPGNTF.

The J gene is TRBJ2-1, the V gene TRBV7-2; 7 bases fit TRBD2. The germline gives CDR1 SGHTA, CDR2 FQGNSA. Trimming removed 5 bases from V and 7 bases from J; junction bases left unmatched: 11. The CDR3 has 15 residues. For the CDR3, the DNA is TGTGCCAGCAGCCACACGCGGGACTACACAAATGAGCAGTTCTTC. This translates into CASSHTRDYTNEQFF.